Listed below are T cell receptor beta chains from one sample, sequenced in a study of technical replicates of blood from a few donors. TCRdb keeps only in-frame clones here, not all; method: immunoSEQ multiplex PCR. Here the sample spans some 64,000 clones, more than 95% being singletons. Sequenced sample: T cells isolated from PBMCs. These receptors were obtained from a human donor in good health. The CDR3 runs from the conserved cysteine through the conserved F or W. The order of the fields is clone size, V gene, D gene, CDR3 length, J gene, CDR3 protein, CDR3 DNA. A D gene is named only where the DNA matches it firmly. A row's size may be missing; if present it is once, few, many or a size class.

>.|TRBV5-1|.|16|TRBJ2-4
CASSSQEVTGKNIQYF
TGCGCCAGCAGCTCCCAGGAGGTCACAGGGAAAAACATTCAGTACTTC
>.|TRBV6-1|.|15|TRBJ2-1
CASSDRRSSYNEQFF
TGTGCCAGCAGTGACAGGAGGAGCTCCTACAATGAGCAGTTCTTC
>.|TRBV7-2|.|14|TRBJ1-5
CASSRRDSNQPQHF
TGTGCCAGCAGCCGCCGAGATAGCAATCAGCCCCAGCATTTT
>.|TRBV10-1|TRBD1|13|TRBJ1-5
CASSPDRVQPQHF
TGCGCCAGCAGTCCGGACAGGGTACAGCCCCAGCATTTT
>.|TRBV2|.|14|TRBJ2-1
CASSAPDSYNEQFF
TGTGCCAGCAGTGCCCCCGACAGCTACAATGAGCAGTTCTTC
>.|TRBV10-1|TRBD1|14|TRBJ1-5
CASSSGQGWQPQHF
TGCGCCAGCAGCTCTGGACAGGGCTGGCAGCCCCAGCATTTT
>.|TRBV6-5|.|14|TRBJ1-3
CASSSGVSGNTIYF
TGTGCCAGCAGTTCAGGGGTCTCTGGAAACACCATATATTTT
>once|TRBV6-6|TRBD1|15|TRBJ1-5
CATRREGAGNQPQHF
TGTGCCACCCGACGTGAGGGGGCAGGAAATCAGCCCCAGCATTTT
>.|TRBV18|.|17|TRBJ1-3
CASSPLASREAGNTIYF
TGTGCCAGCTCACCGCTGGCATCCCGAGAGGCTGGAAACACCATATATTTT
>.|TRBV7-6|TRBD1|16|TRBJ1-6
CASSSEQGARNSPLHF
TGTGCCAGCAGCTCAGAACAGGGGGCGAGGAATTCACCCCTCCACTTT
>.|TRBV10-1|TRBD1|15|TRBJ1-6
CASSGQWTGPFTLHF
TGCGCCAGCTCGGGTCAATGGACAGGGCCTTTCACCCTCCACTTT
>.|TRBV14|.|13|TRBJ1-1
CASSQGLLTEAFF
TGTGCCAGCAGCCAAGGGCTTCTCACTGAAGCTTTCTTT
>.|TRBV6-1|TRBD2|15|TRBJ2-3
CASSGLAGVSDTQYF
TGTGCCAGCAGTGGACTAGCGGGGGTCTCAGATACGCAGTATTTT
>.|TRBV9|TRBD1|13|TRBJ1-2
CASSVSGGYGYTF
TGTGCCAGCAGCGTATCAGGGGGCTATGGCTACACCTTC
>.|TRBV27|TRBD2|15|TRBJ2-7
CASSLGTSGYYEQYF
TGTGCCAGCAGTCTCGGGACTAGCGGGTACTACGAGCAGTACTTC
>.|TRBV6-1|.|17|TRBJ2-1
CASSENHPVSSYNEQFF
TGTGCCAGCAGTGAAAATCATCCAGTCTCATCCTACAATGAGCAGTTCTTC
>.|TRBV5-6|.|14|TRBJ2-2
CASSLVGDWGELFF
TGTGCCAGCAGCTTGGTCGGGGACTGGGGGGAGCTGTTTTTT
>once|TRBV5-4|TRBD1|16|TRBJ2-7
CASSGENGTGNYEQYF
TGTGCCAGCAGCGGGGAAAACGGGACAGGGAACTACGAGCAGTACTTC
>.|TRBV18|TRBD1|12|TRBJ2-7
CASSPDRDEQYF
TGTGCCAGCTCACCGGACAGGGACGAGCAGTACTTC
>.|TRBV6-4|.|11|TRBJ2-2
CASRDTGELFF
TGTGCCAGCCGGGACACCGGGGAGCTGTTTTTT
>.|TRBV9|.|15|TRBJ2-7
CASSVEAHYPYEQYF
TGTGCCAGCAGCGTAGAGGCCCACTACCCCTACGAGCAGTACTTC
>.|TRBV5-6|.|15|TRBJ1-4
CASSLYVREDEKLFF
TGTGCCAGCAGCCTTTATGTACGTGAGGATGAAAAACTGTTTTTT
>.|TRBV28|.|15|TRBJ2-5
CASSLWAGPQETQYF
TGTGCCAGCAGTTTATGGGCAGGGCCCCAAGAGACCCAGTACTTC
>.|TRBV5-1|TRBD1|15|TRBJ1-2
CASSLGQGADYGYTF
TGCGCCAGCAGCTTAGGACAGGGGGCAGACTATGGCTACACCTTC
>.|TRBV14|TRBD1|15|TRBJ1-2
CASSPGTGLHFGYTF
TGTGCCAGCAGCCCAGGGACAGGGCTTCATTTTGGCTACACCTTC
>.|TRBV18|TRBD2|15|TRBJ2-1
CASSPSSGYYNEQFF
TGTGCCAGCTCACCCTCTAGCGGCTACTACAATGAGCAGTTCTTC
>.|TRBV5-4|.|13|TRBJ2-7
CASSFGGGSWQYF
TGTGCCAGCAGCTTTGGCGGGGGCTCTTGGCAGTACTTC
>.|TRBV7-9|TRBD1|15|TRBJ2-7
CASSSDREVSYEQYF
TGTGCCAGCAGCTCGGACAGGGAGGTATCTTACGAGCAGTACTTC
>once|TRBV7-9|TRBD1|14|TRBJ2-7
CASSLAGQSEEQYF
TGTGCCAGCAGCTTAGCGGGACAGTCGGAAGAGCAGTACTTC